A selection of T cell receptor beta chains follows, all from one sample in a study of molecular identifiers for immune sequencing clone quantification. Using its own MiXCR run on the PCR reads, TCRdb lists one record per CDR3 protein. The sample records 600,000 to 650,000 distinct CDR3 sequences, just under 20% being singletons. Material for sequencing was naive CD8+ T cells from blood, with Jurkat cell RNA spiked in. These TCRs come from a human donor in good health. Some libraries in this study had Jurkat cell RNA spiked in. Both conserved end residues are part of each CDR3. A D gene is named only where the DNA matches it firmly. Only part of the rows carry a size: once, few, many, or a class if the clone is expanded.

V gene: TRBV14
J gene: TRBJ2-7
D gene: NA
clone size: NA
CDR3 DNA: TGTGCCAGCAGCCCTTGGACAGCGAACTACGAGCAGTGCTTC
CDR3 protein: CASSPWTANYEQCF

V gene: TRBV7-6
J gene: TRBJ2-6
D gene: TRBD2
clone size: many
CDR3 DNA: TGTGCCAGCAGCTTAGGGGGTGGACTAGAATGGAGCTCTGGGGCCAACGTCCTGACTTTC
CDR3 protein: CASSLGGGLEWSSGANVLTF

V gene: TRBV12-3/TRBV12-4
J gene: TRBJ2-7
D gene: NA
clone size: many
CDR3 DNA: TGTGCCAGCAGTTGGTACAGGGCCGACGAGCAGTACTTC
CDR3 protein: CASSWYRADEQYF

V gene: TRBV11-2
J gene: TRBJ2-3
D gene: TRBD2
clone size: few
CDR3 DNA: TGTGCCAGCAGCCGGGGGGGGATGATCACAGATACGCAGTATTTT
CDR3 protein: CASSRGGMITDTQYF

V gene: TRBV19
J gene: TRBJ2-3
D gene: TRBD1
clone size: NA
CDR3 DNA: TGTGCCAGTAGCATCAACAGGGGGCGCTCGCAGTATTTT
CDR3 protein: CASSINRGRSQYF

V gene: TRBV19
J gene: TRBJ2-5
D gene: NA
clone size: few
CDR3 DNA: TGTGCCAGTAGTATAGGGCAAGGGGCCGACTACCAAGAGACCCAGTACTTC
CDR3 protein: CASSIGQGADYQETQYF

V gene: TRBV7-9
J gene: TRBJ2-4
D gene: NA
clone size: NA
CDR3 DNA: TGTGCCAGCAGCTGGGACCTGAGGAAAAACATTCAGTACTTC
CDR3 protein: CASSWDLRKNIQYF

V gene: TRBV29-1
J gene: TRBJ2-4
D gene: NA
clone size: NA
CDR3 DNA: TGCAGCGTAAAGGGAGGGGGGAAAAACATTCAGTACTTC
CDR3 protein: CSVKGGGKNIQYF

V gene: TRBV4-1
J gene: TRBJ2-3
D gene: TRBD1
clone size: many
CDR3 DNA: TGCGCCAGCAGCCAGCCAGGACAGGGCCCGGACACAGATACGCAGTATTTT
CDR3 protein: CASSQPGQGPDTDTQYF

V gene: TRBV7-9
J gene: TRBJ2-6
D gene: TRBD1
clone size: many
CDR3 DNA: TGTGCCAGCAGCTTAAATTTTTTATCGACAGGGGCCCTGATCTCTGGGGCCAACGTCCTGACTTTC
CDR3 protein: CASSLNFLSTGALISGANVLTF

V gene: TRBV12-3/TRBV12-4
J gene: TRBJ2-7
D gene: TRBD2
clone size: many
CDR3 DNA: TGTGCCAGCAGTTTAAGCGGGAGGGCCCGGGACGAGCAGTACTTC
CDR3 protein: CASSLSGRARDEQYF

V gene: TRBV19
J gene: TRBJ2-1
D gene: NA
clone size: many
CDR3 DNA: TGTGCCACCCAATGGGGGCCCGATGAGCAGTTCTTC
CDR3 protein: CATQWGPDEQFF

V gene: TRBV24-1
J gene: TRBJ2-5
D gene: NA
clone size: many
CDR3 DNA: TGTGCCACCAGTGACACCGGGACACCACAAGAGACCCAGTACTTC
CDR3 protein: CATSDTGTPQETQYF

V gene: TRBV12-3/TRBV12-4
J gene: TRBJ2-2
D gene: NA
clone size: many
CDR3 DNA: TGTGCCAGCAGTTCCCGGGATCTCTACAACACCGGGGAGCTGTTTTTT
CDR3 protein: CASSSRDLYNTGELFF

V gene: TRBV28
J gene: TRBJ2-6
D gene: TRBD1
clone size: NA
CDR3 DNA: TGTGCCAGCAGTCCCCCGGGACAGGGGGTCTATGGGGTGTTCGTGGAGACTGGGGCCAACGTCCTGACTTTC
CDR3 protein: CASSPPGQGVYGVFVETGANVLTF

V gene: TRBV29-1
J gene: TRBJ1-2
D gene: NA
clone size: many
CDR3 DNA: TGCAGCACCCTAGATCAGGGGATCTATGGCTACACCTTC
CDR3 protein: CSTLDQGIYGYTF

V gene: TRBV11-2
J gene: TRBJ2-3
D gene: NA
clone size: few
CDR3 DNA: TGTGCCAGCAACCTACCCCCAGGCGCAGATACGCAGTATTTT
CDR3 protein: CASNLPPGADTQYF

V gene: TRBV29-1
J gene: TRBJ2-2
D gene: NA
clone size: many
CDR3 DNA: TGCAGCGTTGAGGACACCACCGGGGAGCTGTTTTTT
CDR3 protein: CSVEDTTGELFF

V gene: TRBV7-9
J gene: TRBJ2-1
D gene: TRBD2
clone size: NA
CDR3 DNA: TGTGCCAGCAGCCCCCGGGGGGGAGGAAACAATGAGCAGCTCTTC
CDR3 protein: CASSPRGGGNNEQLF

V gene: TRBV20-1
J gene: TRBJ2-3
D gene: NA
clone size: NA
CDR3 DNA: TGCAGTGCTAGTAACGTGGGTTTTAGGGGCGCAGATACGCAGTATTTT
CDR3 protein: CSASNVGFRGADTQYF

V gene: TRBV5-1
J gene: TRBJ2-3
D gene: NA
clone size: once
CDR3 DNA: TGCGCCTGCAGCTTGGACGTCACCTTAAGCATAGATACGCAGTATTTT
CDR3 protein: CACSLDVTLSIDTQYF

V gene: TRBV6-1
J gene: TRBJ2-7
D gene: NA
clone size: many
CDR3 DNA: TGTGCCAGCAGTGAAAGCTGGCTTACCTACGAGCAGTACTTC
CDR3 protein: CASSESWLTYEQYF

V gene: TRBV2
J gene: TRBJ2-2
D gene: NA
clone size: NA
CDR3 DNA: TGTGCCAGCAGGAAGGGACCGAACACCGGGGAGCTGTTTTTT
CDR3 protein: CASRKGPNTGELFF

V gene: TRBV28
J gene: TRBJ2-7
D gene: NA
clone size: many
CDR3 DNA: TGTGCCAGCAGTTTGAGAACAACCCCCTACGAGCAGTACTTC
CDR3 protein: CASSLRTTPYEQYF

V gene: TRBV30
J gene: TRBJ2-1
D gene: TRBD2
clone size: many
CDR3 DNA: TGTGCCTGGAGTGTTGGACTAGACCCCCTGTCTGAGCAGTTCTTC
CDR3 protein: CAWSVGLDPLSEQFF

V gene: TRBV7-9
J gene: TRBJ2-2
D gene: NA
clone size: many
CDR3 DNA: TGTGCCAGCACCTCTAGCAGGGCTCCCGGGGAGCTGTTTTTT
CDR3 protein: CASTSSRAPGELFF

V gene: TRBV4-1
J gene: TRBJ2-7
D gene: NA
clone size: many
CDR3 DNA: TGCGCCAGCAGTCAGGCCACCTCCTACGAGCAGTACTTC
CDR3 protein: CASSQATSYEQYF

V gene: TRBV11-3
J gene: TRBJ2-7
D gene: NA
clone size: NA
CDR3 DNA: TGTGCCAGCAGCCTAGGGGGACTTCTATACGAGCAGTACTTC
CDR3 protein: CASSLGGLLYEQYF

V gene: TRBV10-2
J gene: TRBJ1-5
D gene: NA
clone size: many
CDR3 DNA: TGCGCCAGCAGTGAGACCCACCAGGGGTATCAGCCCCAGCATTTT
CDR3 protein: CASSETHQGYQPQHF

V gene: TRBV6-5
J gene: TRBJ2-5
D gene: TRBD1
clone size: many
CDR3 DNA: TGTGCCAGCCGAGGGGGACAGGGGGGAGAGACCCAGTACTTC
CDR3 protein: CASRGGQGGETQYF

V gene: TRBV5-6
J gene: TRBJ2-1
D gene: NA
clone size: NA
CDR3 DNA: TGTGCCAGCAGCCCAGGCCCGGGGGCCCACAATGAGCAGTTCTTC
CDR3 protein: CASSPGPGAHNEQFF

V gene: TRBV4-2
J gene: TRBJ1-5
D gene: NA
clone size: many
CDR3 DNA: TGTGCCAGCAGCCAAGAATTCGGGGATACTAATCAGCCCCAGCATTTT
CDR3 protein: CASSQEFGDTNQPQHF

V gene: TRBV29-1
J gene: TRBJ2-5
D gene: NA
clone size: few
CDR3 DNA: TGCAGCGTCAAAGATCAGGGAAACCAAGAGACCCAGTACTTC
CDR3 protein: CSVKDQGNQETQYF

V gene: TRBV20-1
J gene: TRBJ2-7
D gene: NA
clone size: many
CDR3 DNA: TGCAGTGCTATCGGACCGAAGGCCTACGAGCAGTACTTC
CDR3 protein: CSAIGPKAYEQYF

V gene: TRBV4-3
J gene: TRBJ2-7
D gene: NA
clone size: many
CDR3 DNA: TGCGCCAGCAGCCAAGACCCGGACAGCGTTTACGAGCAGTACTTC
CDR3 protein: CASSQDPDSVYEQYF

V gene: TRBV2
J gene: TRBJ2-5
D gene: TRBD1
clone size: NA
CDR3 DNA: TGTGCCAGCAGTGAGGGTCAGGGGGCGGCGGAGACCCAGTACTTC
CDR3 protein: CASSEGQGAAETQYF

V gene: TRBV7-2
J gene: TRBJ2-7
D gene: TRBD1
clone size: NA
CDR3 DNA: TGTGCCAGCAGCCCCCGCGGGACAGGGGGCTACGAGCAGTACTTC
CDR3 protein: CASSPRGTGGYEQYF

V gene: TRBV21-1
J gene: TRBJ2-1
D gene: NA
clone size: NA
CDR3 DNA: TGTGCCAGCAGCAAATGGCCGGAAAGAAGCCTAAGGCACTCCTACAATGAGCAGTTCTTC
CDR3 protein: CASSKWPERSLRHSYNEQFF

V gene: TRBV12-3/TRBV12-4
J gene: TRBJ2-7
D gene: TRBD1
clone size: NA
CDR3 DNA: TGTGCCAGCAGTTTTTCTGGACAGGGGATCAACGAGCAGTACTTC
CDR3 protein: CASSFSGQGINEQYF

V gene: TRBV7-6
J gene: TRBJ1-6
D gene: NA
clone size: many
CDR3 DNA: TGTGCCAGCAGCTTAACGGACGGCGAGTTTTCACCCCTCCACTTT
CDR3 protein: CASSLTDGEFSPLHF

V gene: TRBV30
J gene: TRBJ1-1
D gene: NA
clone size: NA
CDR3 DNA: TGTGCCTGGAAAAGGGCACCCTTTTTAACTGAAGCTTTCTTT
CDR3 protein: CAWKRAPFLTEAFF

V gene: TRBV14
J gene: TRBJ2-7
D gene: TRBD2
clone size: NA
CDR3 DNA: TGTGCCAGCAGCCAAGCTCCGGGACTAGGTTACGAGCAGTACTTC
CDR3 protein: CASSQAPGLGYEQYF

V gene: TRBV5-6
J gene: TRBJ2-1
D gene: TRBD2
clone size: NA
CDR3 DNA: TGTGCCAGCAGCCCCCCGGGGGGGCCCTACAATGAGCAGTTCTTC
CDR3 protein: CASSPPGGPYNEQFF

V gene: TRBV12-3/TRBV12-4
J gene: TRBJ2-2
D gene: NA
clone size: NA
CDR3 DNA: TGTGCCAGCAGTTTAGCTTCCCACCGGGACGGCACCGGGGAGCTGTTTTTT
CDR3 protein: CASSLASHRDGTGELFF

V gene: TRBV5-6
J gene: TRBJ2-7
D gene: TRBD2
clone size: few
CDR3 DNA: TGTGCCAGCAGCTCGTTGACTAGCGGGAGGGCAGGCGAGCAGTACTTC
CDR3 protein: CASSSLTSGRAGEQYF

V gene: TRBV7-9
J gene: TRBJ1-1
D gene: TRBD1
clone size: many
CDR3 DNA: TGTGCCAGCAGCTGGAAACAGGGGAGGGAAACTGAAGCTTTCTTT
CDR3 protein: CASSWKQGRETEAFF

V gene: TRBV9
J gene: TRBJ2-2
D gene: NA
clone size: many
CDR3 DNA: TGTGCCAGCAGCGTAACCGGGTCCCAGGGGCCGGCCGGGGAGCTGTTTTTT
CDR3 protein: CASSVTGSQGPAGELFF